A selection of T cell receptor beta chains follows, all from one sample in a study of shared clonotypes between healthy human individuals. The repertoire was sequenced with immunoSEQ multiplex PCR; TCRdb's copy has only in-frame clones and lacks some. The sample yields around 350,000 clones, roughly 70% seen once. What was sequenced was memory CD4+ T cells sorted from blood. These receptors were collected from a man aged 25-45 years in good health. The conserved cysteine and the conserved F or W are not part of the CDR3 here.

V	J	CDR3
TRBV19	TRBJ1-2	ASSRRDSYGYT
TRBV5-4	TRBJ2-3	ASSFVSDTQY
TRBV6-1	TRBJ1-1	ASTRGDTEAF
TRBV6-6	TRBJ2-1	ASSYSTIRGEQF
TRBV10-3	TRBJ2-3	AISDTWGQGTDTQY
TRBV5-1	TRBJ2-5	ASRTTGRQETQY
TRBV19	TRBJ2-7	ATSTLVLHEQY
TRBV28	TRBJ1-4	ASSGPGTGEEKLF
TRBV11-2	TRBJ2-3	ASSSLGVLARSTDTQY
TRBV10-1	TRBJ2-5	ASSERGGGETQY
TRBV5-1	TRBJ2-2	ASSFLAVNTGELF
TRBV5-1	TRBJ1-1	ASDPGQGSTEAF
TRBV6-5	TRBJ2-2	ASNGLARNTGELF
TRBV28	TRBJ2-7	ASSLTRAYEQY
TRBV7-3	TRBJ2-1	ASSLPVGQGGSYNEQF
TRBV5-4	TRBJ2-5	ASSRGTSEFETQY
TRBV7-9	TRBJ2-1	ASSEFPDAEQF
TRBV12-5	TRBJ2-3	ASGEDRGRRDTQY
TRBV7-3	TRBJ2-5	ASSENAASGVRY
TRBV11-2	TRBJ1-1	ASSLDRPGAVAF
TRBV12-2	TRBJ1-2	ASRHTILRQDDYGYT
TRBV7-9	TRBJ2-1	ASSLAGVAAMEQF
TRBV10-3	TRBJ2-7	ATWDSLDSYEQY
TRBV29-1	TRBJ1-4	SAQGATNEKLF
TRBV14	TRBJ2-1	ASSLDRAGEQF
TRBV28	TRBJ2-1	ASSTTRNEQF
TRBV6-5	TRBJ2-7	ASRPPGTSGRGQY
TRBV6-1	TRBJ2-3	ASSDAGLAGGTDTQY
TRBV7-3	TRBJ1-2	ASSPGGTAYGYT
TRBV7-2	TRBJ2-1	ASSWYSGRTYNEQF
TRBV2	TRBJ1-4	ASSKTMMGEKLF
TRBV10-3	TRBJ2-5	AISAGQQETQY
TRBV10-3	TRBJ2-1	AIVSALDNEQF
TRBV28	TRBJ2-7	ASSPTRGRSSYEQY
TRBV7-6	TRBJ2-1	ASSSPGQGYNEQF
TRBV2	TRBJ2-4	ASSLQGSVSIQY
TRBV20-1	TRBJ2-3	SARLGDRGY
TRBV5-6	TRBJ2-7	ASTAGTVNSYEQY
TRBV4-3	TRBJ1-1	ASSQKGNTEAF
TRBV18	TRBJ1-6	ASSPTGSGTPLH